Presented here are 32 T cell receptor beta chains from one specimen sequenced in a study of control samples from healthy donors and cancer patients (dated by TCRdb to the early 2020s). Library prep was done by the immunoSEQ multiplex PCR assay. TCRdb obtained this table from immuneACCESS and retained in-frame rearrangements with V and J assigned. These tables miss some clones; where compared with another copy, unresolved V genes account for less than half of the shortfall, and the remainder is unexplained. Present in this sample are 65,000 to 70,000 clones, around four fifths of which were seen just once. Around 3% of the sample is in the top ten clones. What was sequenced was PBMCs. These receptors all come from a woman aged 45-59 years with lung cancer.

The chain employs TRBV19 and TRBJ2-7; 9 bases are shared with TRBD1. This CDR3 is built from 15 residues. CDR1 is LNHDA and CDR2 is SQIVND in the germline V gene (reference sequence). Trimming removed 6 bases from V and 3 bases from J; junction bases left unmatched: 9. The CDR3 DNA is TGTGCCAGTAGACATACCGGGACAGGGAACTACGAGCAGTACTTC. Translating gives CASRHTGTGNYEQYF.

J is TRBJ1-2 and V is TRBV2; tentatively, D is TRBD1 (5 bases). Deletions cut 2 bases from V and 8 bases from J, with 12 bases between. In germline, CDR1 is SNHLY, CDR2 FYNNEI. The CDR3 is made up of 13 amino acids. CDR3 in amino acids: CASSEREGPGYTF. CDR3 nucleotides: TGTGCCAGCAGTGAAAGGGAGGGGCCCGGCTACACCTTC.

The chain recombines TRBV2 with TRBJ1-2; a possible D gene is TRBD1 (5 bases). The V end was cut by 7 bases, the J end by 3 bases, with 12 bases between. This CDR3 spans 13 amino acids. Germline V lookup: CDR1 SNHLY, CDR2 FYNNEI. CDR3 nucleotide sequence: TGTGCCAGCACCGGCTCCAGGGACTATGGCTACACCTTC. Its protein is CASTGSRDYGYTF.

The CDR3: CASSTRPRRGDPDTQYF. The CDR3 coding sequence is TGTGCCAGCAGCACCCGACCCCGCAGAGGAGATCCAGATACGCAGTATTTT. The chain carries TRBV7-2 and TRBJ2-3; no clear D. CDR1 and CDR2 from the germline V gene are SGHTA and FQGNSA. The CDR3 runs 17 residues. The V and J ends lost 5 bases and 4 bases respectively, with 22 bases between them.

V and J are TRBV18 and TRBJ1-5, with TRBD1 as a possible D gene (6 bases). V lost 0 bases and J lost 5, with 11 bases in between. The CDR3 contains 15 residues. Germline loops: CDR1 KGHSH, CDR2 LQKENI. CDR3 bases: TGTGCCAGCTCACCACCCGGAGGGGGTGATCAGCCCCAGCATTTT. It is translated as CASSPPGGGDQPQHF.

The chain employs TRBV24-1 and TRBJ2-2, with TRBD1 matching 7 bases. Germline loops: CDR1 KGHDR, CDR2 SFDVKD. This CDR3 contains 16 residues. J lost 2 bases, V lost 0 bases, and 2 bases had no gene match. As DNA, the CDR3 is TGTGCCACCAGTGATTTGCCAGGGGGAAACACCGGGGAGCTGTTTTTT. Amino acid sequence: CATSDLPGGNTGELFF.

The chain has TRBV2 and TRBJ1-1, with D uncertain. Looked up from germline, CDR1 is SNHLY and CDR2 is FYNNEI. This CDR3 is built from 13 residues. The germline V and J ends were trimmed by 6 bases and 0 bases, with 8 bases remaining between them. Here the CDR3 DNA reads TGTGCCAGCAGGGTGTTGGTGAACACTGAAGCTTTCTTT. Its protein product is CASRVLVNTEAFF.

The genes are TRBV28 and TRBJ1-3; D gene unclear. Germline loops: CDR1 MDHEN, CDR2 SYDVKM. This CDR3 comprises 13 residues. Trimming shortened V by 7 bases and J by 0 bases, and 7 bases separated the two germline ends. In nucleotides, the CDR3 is TGTGCCAGCATGCAGAGCTCTGGAAACACCATATATTTT. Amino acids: CASMQSSGNTIYF.

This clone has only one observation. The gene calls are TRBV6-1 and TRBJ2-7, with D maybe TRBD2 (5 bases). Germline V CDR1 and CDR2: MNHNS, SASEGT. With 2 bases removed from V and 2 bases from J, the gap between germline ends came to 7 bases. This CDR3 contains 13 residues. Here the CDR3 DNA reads TGTGCCAGCAGTGAAAAGGGAGCCTACGAGCAGTACTTC. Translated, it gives CASSEKGAYEQYF.

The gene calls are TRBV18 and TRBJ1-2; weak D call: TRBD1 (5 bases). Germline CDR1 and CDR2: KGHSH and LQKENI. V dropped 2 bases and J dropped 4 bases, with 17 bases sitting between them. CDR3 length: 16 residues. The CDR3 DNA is TGTGCCAGCTCACCAACAGGACGCGGAGATTCCTATGGCTACACCTTC. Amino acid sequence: CASSPTGRGDSYGYTF.

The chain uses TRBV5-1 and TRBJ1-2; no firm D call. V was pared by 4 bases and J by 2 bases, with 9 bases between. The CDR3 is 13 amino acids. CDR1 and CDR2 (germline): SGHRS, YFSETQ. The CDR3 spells CASSRLDNYGYTF. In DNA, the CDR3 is TGCGCCAGCAGCCGCTTGGACAACTATGGCTACACCTTC.

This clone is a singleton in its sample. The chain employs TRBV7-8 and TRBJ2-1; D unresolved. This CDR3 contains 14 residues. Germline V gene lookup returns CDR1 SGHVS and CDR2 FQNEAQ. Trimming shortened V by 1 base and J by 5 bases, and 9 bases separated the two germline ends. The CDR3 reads CASSLETRNNEQFF. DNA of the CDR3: TGTGCCAGCAGCTTAGAGACACGAAACAATGAGCAGTTCTTC.

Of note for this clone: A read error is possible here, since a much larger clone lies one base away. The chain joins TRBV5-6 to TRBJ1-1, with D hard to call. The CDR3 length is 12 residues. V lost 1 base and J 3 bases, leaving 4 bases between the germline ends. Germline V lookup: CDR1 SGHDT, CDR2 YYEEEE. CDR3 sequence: CASSLWDTEAFF. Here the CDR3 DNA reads TGTGCCAGCAGCTTGTGGGACACTGAAGCTTTCTTT.

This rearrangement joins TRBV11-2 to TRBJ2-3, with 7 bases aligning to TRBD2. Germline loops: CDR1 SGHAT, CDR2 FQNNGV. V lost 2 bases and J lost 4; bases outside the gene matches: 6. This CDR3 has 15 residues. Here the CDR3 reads CASSLTSASADTQYF. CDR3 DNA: TGTGCCAGCAGCTTAACTAGCGCAAGTGCAGATACGCAGTATTTT.

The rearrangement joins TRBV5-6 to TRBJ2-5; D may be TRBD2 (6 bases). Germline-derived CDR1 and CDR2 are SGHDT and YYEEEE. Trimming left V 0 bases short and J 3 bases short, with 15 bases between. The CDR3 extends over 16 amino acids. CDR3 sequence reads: CASSLGLGLMEETQYF. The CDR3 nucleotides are TGTGCCAGCAGCTTGGGCCTGGGACTGATGGAAGAGACCCAGTACTTC.

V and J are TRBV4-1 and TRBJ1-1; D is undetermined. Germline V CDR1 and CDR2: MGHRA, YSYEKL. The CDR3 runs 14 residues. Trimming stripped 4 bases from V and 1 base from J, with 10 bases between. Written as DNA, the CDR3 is TGCGCCAGCAGCCTTGGGGTGGGGAACACTGAAGCTTTCTTT. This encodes CASSLGVGNTEAFF.

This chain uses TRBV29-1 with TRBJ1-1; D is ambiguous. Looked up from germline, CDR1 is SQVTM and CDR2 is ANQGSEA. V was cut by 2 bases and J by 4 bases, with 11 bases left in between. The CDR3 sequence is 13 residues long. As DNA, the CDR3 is TGCAGCGTTGAAAGGACCACGGGCACTGAAGCTTTCTTT. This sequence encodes CSVERTTGTEAFF.

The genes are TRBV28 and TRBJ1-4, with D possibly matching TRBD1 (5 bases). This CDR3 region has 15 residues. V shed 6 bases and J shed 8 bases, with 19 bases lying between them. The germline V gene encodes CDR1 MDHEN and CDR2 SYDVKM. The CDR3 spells CASRRYRDGREKLFF. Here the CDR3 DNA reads TGTGCCAGCAGGAGATACCGGGACGGAAGGGAAAAACTGTTTTTT.

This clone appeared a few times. The CDR3 loop reads CASKFNRNYGYTF. In DNA, the CDR3 is TGCGCCAGCAAATTCAACAGGAACTATGGCTACACCTTC. This sequence joins TRBV10-2 and TRBJ1-2; tentatively, D is TRBD1 (5 bases). The CDR3 extends over 13 amino acids. Between the trimmed V and J ends, which lost 7 bases and 2 bases, there was a span of 11 bases. Germline CDR1 WSHSY, CDR2 SAAADI.

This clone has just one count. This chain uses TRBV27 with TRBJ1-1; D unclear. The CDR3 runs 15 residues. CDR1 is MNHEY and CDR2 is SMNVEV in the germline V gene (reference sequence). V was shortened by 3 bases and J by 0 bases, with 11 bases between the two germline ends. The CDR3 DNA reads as TGTGCCAGCAGTTTTAAAAGTGGTTTGAACACTGAAGCTTTCTTT. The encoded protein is CASSFKSGLNTEAFF.

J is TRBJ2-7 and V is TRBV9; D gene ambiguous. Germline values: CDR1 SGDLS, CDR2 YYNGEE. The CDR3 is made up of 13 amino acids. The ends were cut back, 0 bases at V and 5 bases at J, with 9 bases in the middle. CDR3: CASSVEENHEQYF. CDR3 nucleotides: TGTGCCAGCAGCGTAGAGGAGAATCACGAGCAGTACTTC. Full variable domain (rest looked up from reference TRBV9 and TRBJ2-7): DSGVTQTPKHLITATGQRVTLRCSPRSGDLSVYWYQQSLDQGLQFLIQYYNGEERAKGNILERFSAQQFPDLHSELNLSSLELGDSALYFCASSVEENHEQYFGPGTRLTVT.

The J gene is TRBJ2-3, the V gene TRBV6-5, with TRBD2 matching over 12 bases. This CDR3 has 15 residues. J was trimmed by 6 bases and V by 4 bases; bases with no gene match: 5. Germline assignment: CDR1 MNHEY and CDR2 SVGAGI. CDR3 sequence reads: CASSSSGGAADTQYF. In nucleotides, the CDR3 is TGTGCCAGCAGTTCTAGCGGGGGGGCCGCGGATACGCAGTATTTT.

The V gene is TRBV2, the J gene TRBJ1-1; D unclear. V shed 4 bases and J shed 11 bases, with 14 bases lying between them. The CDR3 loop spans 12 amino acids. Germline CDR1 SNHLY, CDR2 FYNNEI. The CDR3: CASSAYTGRAFF. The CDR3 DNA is TGTGCCAGCAGTGCCTATACTGGTAGGGCTTTCTTT.

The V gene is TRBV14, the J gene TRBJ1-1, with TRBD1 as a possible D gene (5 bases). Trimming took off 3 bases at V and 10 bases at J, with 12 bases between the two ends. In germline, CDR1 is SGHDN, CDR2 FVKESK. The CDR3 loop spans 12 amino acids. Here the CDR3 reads CASSHMDGGAFF. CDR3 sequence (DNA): TGTGCCAGCAGCCATATGGACGGGGGAGCTTTCTTT.

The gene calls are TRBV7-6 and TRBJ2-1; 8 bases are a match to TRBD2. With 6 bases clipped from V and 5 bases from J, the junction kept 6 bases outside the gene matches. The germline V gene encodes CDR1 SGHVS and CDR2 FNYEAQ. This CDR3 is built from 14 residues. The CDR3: CASSDSGGNNEQFF. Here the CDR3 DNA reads TGTGCCAGCAGTGACAGCGGGGGAAACAATGAGCAGTTCTTC.

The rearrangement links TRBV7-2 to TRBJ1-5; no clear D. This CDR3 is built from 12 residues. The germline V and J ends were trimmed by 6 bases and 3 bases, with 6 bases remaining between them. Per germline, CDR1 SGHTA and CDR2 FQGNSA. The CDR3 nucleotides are TGTGCCAGCAGTCTACACAATCAGCCCCAGCATTTT. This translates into CASSLHNQPQHF.

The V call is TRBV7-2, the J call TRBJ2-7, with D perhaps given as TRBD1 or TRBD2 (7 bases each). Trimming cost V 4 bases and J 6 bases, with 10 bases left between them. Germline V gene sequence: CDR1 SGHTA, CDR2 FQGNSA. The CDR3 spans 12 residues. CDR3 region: CASSSRGGEQYF. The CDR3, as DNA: TGTGCCAGCAGCTCCAGGGGGGGCGAGCAGTACTTC.

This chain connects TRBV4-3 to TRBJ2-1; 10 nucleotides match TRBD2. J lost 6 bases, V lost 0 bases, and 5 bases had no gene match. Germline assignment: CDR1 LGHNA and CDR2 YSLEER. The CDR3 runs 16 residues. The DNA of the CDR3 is TGCGCCAGCAGCCAAGATGAGCGGGGGGGCTTCAATGAGCAGTTCTTC. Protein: CASSQDERGGFNEQFF.

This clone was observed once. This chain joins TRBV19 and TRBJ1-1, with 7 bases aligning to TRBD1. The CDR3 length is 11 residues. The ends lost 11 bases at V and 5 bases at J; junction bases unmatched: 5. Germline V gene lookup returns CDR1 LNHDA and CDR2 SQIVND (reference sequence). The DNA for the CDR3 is TGTGCCGGTTACAGGGGAACTGAAGCTTTCTTT. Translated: CAGYRGTEAFF.

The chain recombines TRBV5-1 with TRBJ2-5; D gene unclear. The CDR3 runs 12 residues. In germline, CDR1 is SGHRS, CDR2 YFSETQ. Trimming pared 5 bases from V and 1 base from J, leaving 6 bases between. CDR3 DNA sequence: TGCGCCAGCAGTGTACCCCAAGAGACCCAGTACTTC. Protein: CASSVPQETQYF.

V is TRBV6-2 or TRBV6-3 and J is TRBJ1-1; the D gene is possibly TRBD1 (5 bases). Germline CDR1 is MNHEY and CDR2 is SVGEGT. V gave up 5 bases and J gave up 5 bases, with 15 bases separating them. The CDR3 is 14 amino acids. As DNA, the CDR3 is TGTGCCAGCAGTGCTGCAGGGATCGAAACTGAAGCTTTCTTT. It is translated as CASSAAGIETEAFF.

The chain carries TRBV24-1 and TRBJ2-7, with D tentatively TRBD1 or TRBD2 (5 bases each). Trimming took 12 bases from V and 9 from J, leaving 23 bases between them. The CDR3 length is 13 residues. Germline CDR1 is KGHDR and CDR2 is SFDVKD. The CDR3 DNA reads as TGTGCCCCTCGACGAGGGGCCCAAGGAGGGCAGTACTTC. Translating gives CAPRRGAQGGQYF.